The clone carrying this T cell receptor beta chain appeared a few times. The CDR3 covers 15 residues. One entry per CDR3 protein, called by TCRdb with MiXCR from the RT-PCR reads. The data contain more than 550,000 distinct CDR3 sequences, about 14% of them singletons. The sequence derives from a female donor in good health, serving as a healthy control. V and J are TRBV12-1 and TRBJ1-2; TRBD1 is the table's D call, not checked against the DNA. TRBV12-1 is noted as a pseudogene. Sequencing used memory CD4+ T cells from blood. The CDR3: CASSTPLPGIGGYTF. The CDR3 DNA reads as TGTGCCAGCAGCACCCCCCTACCAGGGATAGGGGGCTACACCTTC.